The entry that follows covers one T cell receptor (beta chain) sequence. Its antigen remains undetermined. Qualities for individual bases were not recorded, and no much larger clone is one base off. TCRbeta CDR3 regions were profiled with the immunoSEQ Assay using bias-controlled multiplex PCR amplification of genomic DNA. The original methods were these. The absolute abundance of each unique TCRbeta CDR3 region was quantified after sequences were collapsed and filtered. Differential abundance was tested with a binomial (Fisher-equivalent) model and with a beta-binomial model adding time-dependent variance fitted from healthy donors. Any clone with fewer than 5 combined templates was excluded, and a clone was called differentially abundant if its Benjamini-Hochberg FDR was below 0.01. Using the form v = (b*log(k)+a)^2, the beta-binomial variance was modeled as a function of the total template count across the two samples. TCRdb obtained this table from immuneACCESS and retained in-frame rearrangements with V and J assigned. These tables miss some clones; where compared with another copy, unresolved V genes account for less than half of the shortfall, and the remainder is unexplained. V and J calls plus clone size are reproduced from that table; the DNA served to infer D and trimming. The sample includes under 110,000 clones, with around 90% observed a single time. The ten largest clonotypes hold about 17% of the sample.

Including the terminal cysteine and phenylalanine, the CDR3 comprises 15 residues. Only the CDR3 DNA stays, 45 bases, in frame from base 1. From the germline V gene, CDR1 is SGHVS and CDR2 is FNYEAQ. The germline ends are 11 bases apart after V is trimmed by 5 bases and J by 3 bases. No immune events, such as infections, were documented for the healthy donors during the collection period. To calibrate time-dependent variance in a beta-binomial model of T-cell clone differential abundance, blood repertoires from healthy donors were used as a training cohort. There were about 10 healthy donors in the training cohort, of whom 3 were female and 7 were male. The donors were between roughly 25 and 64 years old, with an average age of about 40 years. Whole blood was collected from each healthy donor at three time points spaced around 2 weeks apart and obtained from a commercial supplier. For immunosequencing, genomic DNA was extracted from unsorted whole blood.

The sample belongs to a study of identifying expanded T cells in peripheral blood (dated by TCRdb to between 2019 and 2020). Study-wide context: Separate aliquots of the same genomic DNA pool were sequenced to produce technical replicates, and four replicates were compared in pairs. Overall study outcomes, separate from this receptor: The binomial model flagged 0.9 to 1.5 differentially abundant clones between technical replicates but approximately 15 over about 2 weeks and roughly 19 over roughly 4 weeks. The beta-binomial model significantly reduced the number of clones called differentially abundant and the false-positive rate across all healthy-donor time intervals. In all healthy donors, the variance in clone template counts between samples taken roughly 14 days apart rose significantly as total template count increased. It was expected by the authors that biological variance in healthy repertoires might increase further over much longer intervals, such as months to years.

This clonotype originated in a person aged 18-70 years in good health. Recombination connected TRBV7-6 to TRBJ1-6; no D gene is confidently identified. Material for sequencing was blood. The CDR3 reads CASSPTPDYNSPLHF. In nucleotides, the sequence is TGTGCCAGCAGCCCGACGCCAGACTATAATTCACCCCTCCACTTT. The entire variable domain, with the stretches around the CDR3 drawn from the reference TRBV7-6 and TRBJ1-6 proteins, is GAGVSQSPRYKVTKRGQDVALRCDPISGHVSLYWYRQALGQGPEFLTYFNYEAQQDKSGLPNDRFSAERPEGSISTLTIQRTEQRDSAMYRCASSPTPDYNSPLHFGNGTRLTVT.